This TCR beta chain was identified in a study of blood T cells in healthy people across ages. A J-beta primer mix and a sample-barcoded 5' primer were used in a second PCR of about 7 to 12 cycles. Each TCR beta cDNA got a 12-nucleotide random molecular identifier. TCRdb re-analysed the 5' RACE reads in MiXCR, keeping a single row per CDR3 protein. The table lists hundreds of thousands of distinct CDR3 sequences, 55% to 70% of them singletons, with 20% to 25% in the top ten. V was clipped by 0 bases and J by 3 bases, with 15 bases between them. The CDR3 runs 15 residues. CDR1 DFQATT and CDR2 SNEGSKA come from the germline V gene (reference sequence). Study-level findings and limits: A roughly linear fall in TCR beta diversity per million T cells was seen with increasing age. Investigators viewed diversity estimates from one million T cells as underestimates, the study reported.

As regards this clonotype: Its antigen is as yet unknown.

Donation came from healthy Caucasian individuals in Russia who were aged roughly 6 to 95. The sequence derives from a man aged 30-40 years in good health. The chain links TRBV20-1 to TRBJ2-7, with D unclear. Sample: blood. The CDR3: CSARDDLLPHYEQYF. CDR3 DNA: TGCAGTGCTAGAGATGACCTCCTCCCCCACTACGAGCAGTACTTC.